The T cell receptor (beta chain) described here comes from a study of response to subunit inactivated influenza vaccine. Study findings and constraints: Authors suggested few new T cells are recruited by each seasonal influenza vaccination.

TCRdb analysed the RT-PCR reads with MiXCR anew, one entry per CDR3 protein. The repertoire holds fewer than 400,000 distinct CDR3 sequences, with less than 25% as singletons. Trimming shortened V by 1 base and J by 14 bases, and 13 bases separated the two germline ends. Per the germline V gene, CDR1 is SGHDN and CDR2 is FVKESK. This CDR3 contains 12 residues. In this sample, this clonotype turned up a few times. Its antigen remains unidentified. The receptor comes from a man between 50 and 69 years old who received an inactivated influenza vaccine. The genes are TRBV14 and TRBJ2-3; no clear D gene. The sample here was PBMCs from blood, taken 21 months after vaccination. The CDR3 loop is CASSQVPLRPYF. The CDR3 bases are TGTGCCAGCAGCCAAGTCCCTTTACGTCCGTATTTT.